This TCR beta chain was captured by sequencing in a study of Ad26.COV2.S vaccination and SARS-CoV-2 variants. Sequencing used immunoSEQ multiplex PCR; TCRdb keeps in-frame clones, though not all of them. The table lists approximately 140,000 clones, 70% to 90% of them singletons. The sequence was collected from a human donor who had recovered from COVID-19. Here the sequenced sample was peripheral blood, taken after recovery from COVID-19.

CDR3 in amino acids: CSVPGLKGVTYEQYF. The CDR3 coding sequence is TGCAGCGTTCCGGGCCTCAAAGGGGTTACCTACGAGCAGTACTTC. V gene TRBV29-1 combines with J gene TRBJ2-7; D may be TRBD1 (5 bases). Germline lookup yields CDR1 SQVTM and CDR2 ANQGSEA. The CDR3 sequence is 15 residues long. V lost 5 bases and J 2 bases, leaving 19 bases between the germline ends.